The T cell receptor (beta chain) under discussion was sequenced for a study of cytomegalovirus exposure and HLA in healthy donors. Study in general: From donors who were HLA-typed, an early data release held 65 million to 85 million unique TCRs. Genotyping of more than 300 donors showed that 70% to 90% belonged to the Caucasian-associated ancestry cluster. General study points: Confirmation in vitro established that a few CMV-associated chains were specific for CMV antigens. In a later analysis, at a false discovery rate of 0.05, roughly 18,000 TCR beta sequences were associated with HLA alleles.

Worth noting for this clone: No antigen is known for it.

The PCR used 60 Vbeta and 13 Jbeta primers. TCRdb's copy holds only in-frame clones and misses some; the assay was immunoSEQ multiplex PCR. The sample includes fewer than 85,000 clones, around 80% seen only once; the top ten take 15% to 20%. The CDR3 is 17 residues long. J gave up 4 bases and V 5 bases, and 7 bases lay outside the gene matches. The germline gives CDR1 SGHTA, CDR2 FQGNSA. The source material was PBMCs. The TCR sequence derives from a man aged 70-80 years in good health and CMV-seropositive. This chain joins TRBV7-2 and TRBJ2-5, with 16 bases identical to TRBD2. The CDR3 is CASSPGTSGGAVETQYF. The CDR3 DNA reads TGTGCCAGCAGCCCCGGGACTAGCGGGGGGGCCGTAGAGACCCAGTACTTC.